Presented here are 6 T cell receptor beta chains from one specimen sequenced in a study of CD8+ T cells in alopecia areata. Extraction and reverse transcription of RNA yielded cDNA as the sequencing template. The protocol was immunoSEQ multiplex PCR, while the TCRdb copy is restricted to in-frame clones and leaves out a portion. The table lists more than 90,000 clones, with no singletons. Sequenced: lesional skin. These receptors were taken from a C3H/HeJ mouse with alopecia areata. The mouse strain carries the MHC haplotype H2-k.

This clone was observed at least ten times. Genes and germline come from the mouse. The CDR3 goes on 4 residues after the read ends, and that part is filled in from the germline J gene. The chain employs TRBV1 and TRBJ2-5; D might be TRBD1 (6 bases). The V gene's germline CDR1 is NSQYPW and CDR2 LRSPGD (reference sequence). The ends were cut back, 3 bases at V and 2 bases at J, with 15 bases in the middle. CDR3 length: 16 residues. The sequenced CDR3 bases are TGCACCTGCAGTGCGGCCAACAGGGAGGGCCAAGAC. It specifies CTCSAANREGQD. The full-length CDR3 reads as CTCSAANREGQDTQYF.

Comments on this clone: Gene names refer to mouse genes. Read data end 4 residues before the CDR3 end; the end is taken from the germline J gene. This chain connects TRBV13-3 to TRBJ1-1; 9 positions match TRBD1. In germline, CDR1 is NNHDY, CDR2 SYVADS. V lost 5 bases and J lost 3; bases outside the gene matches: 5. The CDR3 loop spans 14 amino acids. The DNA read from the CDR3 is TGTGCCAGCAGGGAACAGGGGGCGGACACA. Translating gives CASREQGADT. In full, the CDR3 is CASREQGADTEVFF.

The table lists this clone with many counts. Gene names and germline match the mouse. The DNA read from the CDR3 is TGCACCTGCAGTGCCCTGGGGGGGGGTGCAGAA. Protein product: CTCSALGGGAE. The full-length CDR3 reads as CTCSALGGGAETLYF. The chain couples TRBV1 to TRBJ2-3, with 9 bases aligning to TRBD2. The read ends 4 residues early relative to the CDR3; the germline J gene fills the gap. J lost 1 base, V lost 3 bases, and 2 bases had no gene match. The CDR3 consists of 15 residues. The germline V gene has CDR1 NSQYPW and CDR2 LRSPGD (reference sequence).

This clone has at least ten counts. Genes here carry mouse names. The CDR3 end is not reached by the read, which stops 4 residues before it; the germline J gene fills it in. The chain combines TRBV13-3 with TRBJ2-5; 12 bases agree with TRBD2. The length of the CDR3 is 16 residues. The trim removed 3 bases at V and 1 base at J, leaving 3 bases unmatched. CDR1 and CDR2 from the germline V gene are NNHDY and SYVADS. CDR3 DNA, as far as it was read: TGTGCCAGCAGTGGATGGGACTGGGGGGACCAAGAC. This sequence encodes CASSGWDWGDQD. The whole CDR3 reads CASSGWDWGDQDTQYF.

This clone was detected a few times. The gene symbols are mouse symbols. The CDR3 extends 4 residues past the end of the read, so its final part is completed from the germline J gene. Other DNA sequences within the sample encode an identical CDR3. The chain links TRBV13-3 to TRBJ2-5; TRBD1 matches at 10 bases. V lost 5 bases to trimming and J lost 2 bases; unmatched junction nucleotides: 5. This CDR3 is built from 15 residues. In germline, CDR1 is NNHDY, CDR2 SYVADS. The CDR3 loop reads CASRTGGAGQDTQYF. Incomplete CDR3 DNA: TGTGCCAGCAGGACAGGGGGCGCCGGCCAAGAC.

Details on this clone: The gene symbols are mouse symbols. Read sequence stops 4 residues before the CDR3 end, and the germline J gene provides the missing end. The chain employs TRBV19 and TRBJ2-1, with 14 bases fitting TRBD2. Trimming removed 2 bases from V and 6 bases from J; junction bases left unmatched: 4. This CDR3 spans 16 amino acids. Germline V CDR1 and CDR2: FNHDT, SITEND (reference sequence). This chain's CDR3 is CASSMGTGGALAEQFF. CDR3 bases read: TGTGCCAGCAGTATGGGGACTGGGGGGGCGCTTGCT.